One sample yielded the 16 T cell receptor beta chains listed below, sequenced in a study of control samples from healthy donors and cancer patients. The protocol was immunoSEQ multiplex PCR, while the TCRdb copy is restricted to in-frame clones and leaves out a portion. The sample holds some 130,000 clones, around 90% seen once. The sample taken for sequencing was blood. These receptors all come from a man in his late teens or twenties in good health.

The V gene is TRBV20-1, the J gene TRBJ2-1; D not resolved. Trimming removed 5 bases from V and 4 bases from J, with 6 bases in between. The CDR3 has 11 amino acids. CDR1 DFQATT and CDR2 SNEGSKA come from the germline V gene (reference sequence). CDR3 in amino acids: CSASGYNEQFF. In nucleotides, the CDR3 is TGCAGTGCTTCCGGATACAATGAGCAGTTCTTC.

J is TRBJ2-7 and V is TRBV27; 8 bases are shared with TRBD1. CDR3 length: 15 residues. In germline, CDR1 is MNHEY, CDR2 SMNVEV (reference sequence). After removal of 2 bases from V and 4 bases from J, the junction contained 7 bases not matched to a gene. The CDR3 region has the DNA TGTGCCAGCAGTTTACAGGGACAGGATCAGTACGAGCAGTACTTC. It specifies CASSLQGQDQYEQYF.

The gene calls are TRBV6-4 and TRBJ2-3, with 12 bases lining up with TRBD2. This CDR3 has 16 residues. Germline-derived CDR1 and CDR2 are MRHNA and SNTAGT. Trimming took 1 base from V and 7 from J; bases not matched to a gene: 6. CDR3 residues: CASSDFWTSGAHTQYF. The CDR3 DNA follows: TGTGCCAGCAGTGACTTTTGGACTAGCGGGGCCCATACGCAGTATTTT.

This chain connects TRBV7-9 to TRBJ2-1, with 8 bases matching TRBD1. CDR1 is SEHNR and CDR2 is FQNEAQ in the germline V gene (reference sequence). J was trimmed by 2 bases and V by 5 bases; bases with no gene match: 8. There are 16 residues in the CDR3. This CDR3 is CASSLIDRGPYNEQFF. CDR3 nucleotide sequence: TGTGCCAGCAGCCTGATCGACAGGGGACCCTACAATGAGCAGTTCTTC. The full variable domain, its missing parts supplied by reference TRBV7-9 and TRBJ2-1, is DTGVSQNPRHKITKRGQNVTFRCDPISEHNRLYWYRQTLGQGPEFLTYFQNEAQLEKSRLLSDRFSAERPKGSFSTLEIQRTEQGDSAMYLCASSLIDRGPYNEQFFGPGTRLTVL.

This clone occurred a few times. The rearrangement joins TRBV7-9 to TRBJ1-1, with 9 bases fitting TRBD1. CDR3 length equals 15 residues. The germline V gene encodes CDR1 SEHNR and CDR2 FQNEAQ (reference sequence). Germline trimming cut 2 bases from V and 5 bases from J; bases unmatched to any gene: 6. The CDR3 DNA reads as TGTGCCAGCAGCTTACTCGGAGACAGGGGGACTGAAGCTTTCTTT. The encoded protein is CASSLLGDRGTEAFF.

The chain employs TRBV30 and TRBJ2-2; 9 bases are shared with TRBD1. The CDR3 runs 15 residues. The germline V gene has CDR1 GTSNPN and CDR2 SVGIG (reference sequence). The V segment lost 5 bases and the J segment 5 bases; nucleotides outside the gene matches: 9. The CDR3 loop reads CAWDRQGVLTGELFF. CDR3 in DNA: TGTGCCTGGGACCGACAGGGGGTGTTGACCGGGGAGCTGTTTTTT.

The chain joins TRBV7-3 to TRBJ1-5, with D possibly being TRBD1 (6 bases). Trimming pared 2 bases from V and 6 bases from J, leaving 8 bases between. Per the germline V gene, CDR1 is SGHTA and CDR2 is FQGTGA. This CDR3 has 13 amino acids. CDR3 sequence (DNA): TGTGCCAGCAGCTTAGAGGGGGGTCAGCCCCAGCATTTT. This gives the protein CASSLEGGQPQHF.

The CDR3 DNA sequence: TGTGCCAGCGGGACAGGGGTCGGAAACACCATATATTTT. This translates into CASGTGVGNTIYF. This chain connects TRBV6-5 to TRBJ1-3; 10 bases line up with TRBD1. CDR1 and CDR2 from the germline V gene are MNHEY and SVGAGI. The CDR3 is 13 amino acids. V trimming: 8 bases; J trimming: 4 bases; junction bases outside the gene matches: 2.

The chain joins TRBV12-3 or TRBV12-4 to TRBJ1-3, with TRBD1 as a possible D gene (5 bases). The CDR3 length is 13 residues. V lost 3 bases and J lost 7, with 10 bases in between. CDR3 amino acids: CASSFSGENTIYF. The DNA of the CDR3 is TGTGCCAGCAGTTTTTCGGGGGAGAACACCATATATTTT.

CDR3 loop: CASSPWGRGETQYF. The CDR3 DNA reads as TGTGCCAGCAGCCCCTGGGGGCGGGGAGAGACCCAGTACTTC. This sequence joins TRBV5-6 and TRBJ2-5; TRBD1 or TRBD2 may be the D gene (6 bases each). Germline V gene lookup returns CDR1 SGHDT and CDR2 YYEEEE. Trimming left V 4 bases short and J 4 bases short, with 14 bases between. CDR3 length equals 14 residues. The variable domain in full, completed from reference TRBV5-6 and TRBJ2-5, reads DAGVTQSPTHLIKTRGQQVTLRCSPKSGHDTVSWYQQALGQGPQFIFQYYEEEERQRGNFPDRFSGHQFPNYSSELNVNALLLGDSALYLCASSPWGRGETQYFGPGTRLLVL.

The chain joins TRBV4-1 to TRBJ1-2; 7 nucleotides align to TRBD1. Germline loops: CDR1 MGHRA, CDR2 YSYEKL. CDR3 length: 15 residues. After removal of 0 bases from V and 8 bases from J, the junction contained 9 bases not matched to a gene. CDR3 loop: CASSQDEQGTGGYTF. CDR3 DNA: TGCGCCAGCAGCCAAGACGAACAGGGGACGGGGGGCTACACCTTC.

V usage is TRBV7-9 and J usage is TRBJ2-1; 12 nucleotides line up with TRBD2. Looked up from germline, CDR1 is SEHNR and CDR2 is FQNEAQ (reference sequence). Losses at the gene ends were 5 bases for V and 2 bases for J; bases not matched to a gene: 4. There are 16 residues in the CDR3. The CDR3 protein is CASSLLAGGTYNEQFF. CDR3 DNA: TGTGCCAGCAGCCTACTAGCGGGGGGAACCTACAATGAGCAGTTCTTC.

The rearrangement uses TRBV6-1 and TRBJ2-4, with D uncertain. The germline V gene has CDR1 MNHNS and CDR2 SASEGT. The CDR3 consists of 13 residues. V lost 3 bases to trimming and J lost 9 bases, with 12 bases between them. CDR3 sequence: CASSEATWGIQYF. CDR3 bases: TGTGCCAGCAGTGAGGCCACTTGGGGCATTCAGTACTTC.

The gene calls are TRBV2 and TRBJ1-2; D not resolved. The V end lost 5 bases, the J end lost 6 bases, and 16 bases lay between the germline ends. This CDR3 is built from 14 residues. Germline CDR1 is SNHLY and CDR2 is FYNNEI. In nucleotides, the CDR3 is TGTGCCAGCAGTCATAGGAGGAACTCCGATGGCTACACCTTC. This encodes CASSHRRNSDGYTF.

The genes are TRBV13 and TRBJ2-3; D possibly corresponds to TRBD2 (5 bases). The germline CDR1 and CDR2 sequences are PRHDT and FYEKMQ (reference sequence). Trimming took 5 bases from V and 6 from J, leaving 18 bases between them. This CDR3 has 15 amino acids. Here the CDR3 reads CASSLRRPTWDTQYF. The CDR3 DNA follows: TGTGCCAGCAGCCTCCGGAGGCCCACGTGGGATACGCAGTATTTT.

This clone was detected only once. Here the CDR3 DNA reads TGTGCCAGCACCTTAGACCAAGAGACCCAGTACTTC. It yields the protein CASTLDQETQYF. V usage is TRBV3-1 (or the pseudogene TRBV3-2) and J usage is TRBJ2-5, with unresolved D. Germline CDR1 LGHDT, CDR2 YNNKEL (reference sequence). V lost 7 bases to trimming and J lost 0 bases, with 6 bases between them. The CDR3 has 12 residues.